A single sample is the source of the 8 T cell receptor beta chains below, sequenced in a study of shared clonotypes between healthy human individuals. Assay used: immunoSEQ multiplex PCR; TCRdb lists only in-frame clones, some missing. The sample lists around 1.6 million clones, roughly 98% occurring once. Sequencing used naive CD4+ T cells sorted from blood. Subset in this sample: CD45RA+ positively selected. Receptors originate from a man aged 25 to 40 in good health.

The chain couples TRBV19 to TRBJ1-1, with D perhaps TRBD1 (6 bases). This CDR3 has 13 residues. V was pared by 7 bases and J by 5 bases, with 14 bases between. CDR1 is LNHDA and CDR2 is SQIVND in the germline V gene (reference sequence). The CDR3 bases are TGTGCCAGTACCAGTGTCAGGGGAACTGAAGCTTTCTTT. This codes for CASTSVRGTEAFF.

This sequence joins TRBV7-7 and TRBJ2-1, with D tentatively TRBD2 (5 bases). The CDR3 runs to 13 residues. The germline V and J ends were trimmed by 7 bases and 7 bases, with 14 bases remaining between them. Germline V CDR1 and CDR2: SSHAT, FNYEAQ (reference sequence). CDR3 nucleotide sequence: TGTGCCAGCACCCGGTGGACTCTTAATGAGCAGTTCTTC. Its translation: CASTRWTLNEQFF. The full variable domain, in which reference TRBV7-7 and TRBJ2-1 provide the parts outside the CDR3, is GAGVSQSPRYKVTKRGQDVTLRCDPISSHATLYWYQQALGQGPEFLTYFNYEAQPDKSGLPSDRFSAERPEGSISTLTIQRTEQRDSAMYRCASTRWTLNEQFFGPGTRLTVL.

This clone appeared a single time. The chain couples TRBV28 to TRBJ1-5; no definite D call. V was clipped by 8 bases and J by 2 bases, with 16 bases between them. Germline V lookup: CDR1 MDHEN, CDR2 SYDVKM. This CDR3 comprises 15 residues. The CDR3 spells CASLGQAGGNQPQHF. CDR3 nucleotides: TGTGCCAGCCTCGGGCAGGCGGGTGGCAATCAGCCCCAGCATTTT.

The gene calls are TRBV19 and TRBJ1-2, with D hard to call. Germline values: CDR1 LNHDA, CDR2 SQIVND (reference sequence). The CDR3 has 13 amino acids. Trimming removed 7 bases at V and 5 bases at J, with 14 bases between. The CDR3 is CASNPGREYGYTF. The CDR3 nucleotides are TGTGCCAGTAACCCCGGGAGGGAGTATGGCTACACCTTC.

The V and J genes are TRBV5-6 and TRBJ2-1; no reliable D call. Trimming removed 1 base from V and 5 bases from J, with 10 bases in between. The germline gives CDR1 SGHDT, CDR2 YYEEEE. The CDR3 spans 14 residues. CDR3: CASSLFEPHNEQFF. The CDR3 DNA sequence: TGTGCCAGCAGCTTGTTCGAGCCGCACAATGAGCAGTTCTTC.

Here the CDR3 reads CASNPSGQKYNEQFF. CDR3 DNA sequence: TGTGCCAGCAACCCCTCCGGACAGAAATACAATGAGCAGTTCTTC. V is TRBV6-1 and J is TRBJ2-1, with a possible D match to TRBD1 (6 bases). The CDR3 has 15 amino acids. Trimming pared 7 bases from V and 4 bases from J, leaving 17 bases between. Germline CDR1 and CDR2: MNHNS and SASEGT.

The V gene is TRBV18, the J gene TRBJ2-5; weak D call: TRBD2 (6 bases). Trimming took 2 bases from V and 0 from J, leaving 16 bases between them. CDR1 and CDR2 from the germline V gene are KGHSH and LQKENI. The CDR3 is 17 amino acids. Here the CDR3 reads CASSPTVRGAYQETQYF. The CDR3 DNA is TGTGCCAGCTCACCAACCGTCCGCGGGGCTTACCAAGAGACCCAGTACTTC.

About this clone: The sample carries other DNA sequences with the same CDR3. V usage is TRBV5-1 and J usage is TRBJ2-7, with D perhaps matching TRBD2 (5 bases). Trimming left V 0 bases short and J 1 base short, with 8 bases between. Germline lookup yields CDR1 SGHRS and CDR2 YFSETQ. The CDR3 is made up of 14 amino acids. CDR3 protein: CASSLAGLSYEQYF. The CDR3 nucleotides are TGCGCCAGCAGCTTGGCGGGGTTGTCCTACGAGCAGTACTTC. Combining the CDR3 with reference TRBV5-1 and TRBJ2-7 gives the whole variable domain KAGVTQTPRYLIKTRGQQVTLSCSPISGHRSVSWYQQTPGQGLQFLFEYFSETQRNKGNFPGRFSGRQFSNSRSEMNVSTLELGDSALYLCASSLAGLSYEQYFGPGTRLTVT.